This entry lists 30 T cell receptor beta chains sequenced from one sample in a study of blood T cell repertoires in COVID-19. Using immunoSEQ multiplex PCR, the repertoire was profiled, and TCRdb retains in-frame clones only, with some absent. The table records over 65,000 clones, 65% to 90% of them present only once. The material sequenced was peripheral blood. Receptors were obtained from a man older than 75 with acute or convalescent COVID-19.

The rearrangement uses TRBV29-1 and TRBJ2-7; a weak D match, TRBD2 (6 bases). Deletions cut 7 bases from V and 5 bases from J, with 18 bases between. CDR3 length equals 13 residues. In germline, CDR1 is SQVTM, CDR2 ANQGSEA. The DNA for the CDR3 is TGCAGCGGCCTCGGGACTTGGGGAGACGAGCAGTACTTC. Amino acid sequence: CSGLGTWGDEQYF.

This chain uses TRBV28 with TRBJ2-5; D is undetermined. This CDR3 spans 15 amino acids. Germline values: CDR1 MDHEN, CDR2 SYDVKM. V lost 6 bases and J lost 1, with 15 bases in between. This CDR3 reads CASRTEWAGQETQYF. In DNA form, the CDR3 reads TGTGCCAGCAGAACCGAGTGGGCAGGCCAAGAGACCCAGTACTTC.

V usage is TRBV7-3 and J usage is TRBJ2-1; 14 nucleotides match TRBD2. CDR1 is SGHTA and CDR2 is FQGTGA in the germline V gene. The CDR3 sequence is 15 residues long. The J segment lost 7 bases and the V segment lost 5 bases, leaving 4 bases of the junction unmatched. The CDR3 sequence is CASSLGTSGRNEQFF. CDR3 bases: TGTGCCAGCAGCCTCGGGACTAGCGGGAGAAATGAGCAGTTCTTC. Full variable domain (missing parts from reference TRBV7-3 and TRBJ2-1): GAGVSQTPSNKVTEKGKYVELRCDPISGHTALYWYRQSLGQGPEFLIYFQGTGAADDSGLPNDRFFAVRPEGSVSTLKIQRTERGDSAVYLCASSLGTSGRNEQFFGPGTRLTVL.

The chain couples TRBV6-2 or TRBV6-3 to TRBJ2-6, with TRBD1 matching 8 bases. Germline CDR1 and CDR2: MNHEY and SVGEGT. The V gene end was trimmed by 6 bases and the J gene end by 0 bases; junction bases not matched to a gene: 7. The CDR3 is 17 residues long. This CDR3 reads CASSLRGRTSGANVLTF. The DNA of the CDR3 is TGTGCCAGCAGCCTCAGGGGGCGCACCTCTGGGGCCAACGTCCTGACTTTC.

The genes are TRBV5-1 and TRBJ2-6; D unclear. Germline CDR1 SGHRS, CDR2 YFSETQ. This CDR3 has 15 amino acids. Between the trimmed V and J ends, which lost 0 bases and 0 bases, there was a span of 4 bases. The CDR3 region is CASSLVASGANVLTF. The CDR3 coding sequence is TGCGCCAGCAGCTTGGTAGCCTCTGGGGCCAACGTCCTGACTTTC.

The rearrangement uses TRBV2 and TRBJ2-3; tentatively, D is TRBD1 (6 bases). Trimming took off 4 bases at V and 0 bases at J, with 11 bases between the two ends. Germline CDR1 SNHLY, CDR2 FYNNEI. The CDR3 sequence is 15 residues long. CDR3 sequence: CASSARQVSTDTQYF. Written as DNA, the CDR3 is TGTGCCAGCAGTGCTCGACAGGTTAGCACAGATACGCAGTATTTT.

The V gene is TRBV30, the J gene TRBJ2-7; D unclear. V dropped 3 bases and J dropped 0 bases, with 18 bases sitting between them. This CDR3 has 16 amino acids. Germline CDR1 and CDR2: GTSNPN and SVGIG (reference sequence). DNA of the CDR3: TGTGCCTGGAGCGCCAATATCAACAGTTTCTCCTACGAGCAGTACTTC. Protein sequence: CAWSANINSFSYEQYF. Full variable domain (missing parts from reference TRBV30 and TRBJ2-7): SQTIHQWPATLVQPVGSPLSLECTVEGTSNPNLYWYRQAAGRGLQLLFYSVGIGQISSEVPQNLSASRPQDRQFILSSKKLLLSDSGFYLCAWSANINSFSYEQYFGPGTRLTVT.

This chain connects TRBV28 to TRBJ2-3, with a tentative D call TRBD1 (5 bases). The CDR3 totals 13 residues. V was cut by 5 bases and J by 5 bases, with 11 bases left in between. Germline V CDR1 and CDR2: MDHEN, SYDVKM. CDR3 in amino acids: CASSRTTGDTQYF. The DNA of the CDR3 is TGTGCCAGCAGTCGGACAACCGGAGATACGCAGTATTTT.

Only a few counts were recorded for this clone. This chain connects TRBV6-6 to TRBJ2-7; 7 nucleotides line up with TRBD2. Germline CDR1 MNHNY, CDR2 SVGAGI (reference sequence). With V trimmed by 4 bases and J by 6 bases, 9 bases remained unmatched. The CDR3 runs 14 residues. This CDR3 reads CASSWEGTSAEQYF. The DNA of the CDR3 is TGTGCCAGCAGTTGGGAGGGGACCTCCGCCGAGCAGTACTTC.

The CDR3 region is CASSLARFATNEKLFF. CDR3 in DNA: TGTGCCAGCAGCTTGGCGCGCTTTGCAACTAATGAAAAACTGTTTTTT. The chain employs TRBV5-8 and TRBJ1-4; D gene unclear. Trimming shortened V by 0 bases and J by 0 bases, and 9 bases separated the two germline ends. Germline assignment: CDR1 SGHTS and CDR2 YDEGEE. This CDR3 is 16 amino acids long.

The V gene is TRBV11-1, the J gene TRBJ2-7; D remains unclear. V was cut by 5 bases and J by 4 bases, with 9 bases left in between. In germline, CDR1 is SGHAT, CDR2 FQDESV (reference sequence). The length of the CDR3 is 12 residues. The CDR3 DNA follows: TGTGCCAGCAGCGCCCAGGATTACGAGCAGTACTTC. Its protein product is CASSAQDYEQYF.

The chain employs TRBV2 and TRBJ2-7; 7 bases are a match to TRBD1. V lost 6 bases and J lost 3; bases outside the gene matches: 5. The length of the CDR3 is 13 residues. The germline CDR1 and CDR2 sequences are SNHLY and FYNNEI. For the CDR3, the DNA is TGTGCCAGCAGCCAGGGACAGCACTACGAGCAGTACTTC. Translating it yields CASSQGQHYEQYF.

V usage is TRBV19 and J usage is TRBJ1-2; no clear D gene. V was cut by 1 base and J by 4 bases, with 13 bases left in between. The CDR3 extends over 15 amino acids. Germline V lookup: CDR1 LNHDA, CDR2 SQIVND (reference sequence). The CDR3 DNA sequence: TGTGCCAGTAGTATAGGTACCTCAAGCGGCTATGGCTACACCTTC. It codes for CASSIGTSSGYGYTF.

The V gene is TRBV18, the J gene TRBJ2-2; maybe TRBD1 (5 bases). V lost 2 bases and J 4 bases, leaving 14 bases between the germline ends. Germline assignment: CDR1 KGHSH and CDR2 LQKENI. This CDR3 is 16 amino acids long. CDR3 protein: CASSPSWQGGTGELFF. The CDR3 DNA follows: TGTGCCAGCTCACCATCGTGGCAGGGCGGCACCGGGGAGCTGTTTTTT.

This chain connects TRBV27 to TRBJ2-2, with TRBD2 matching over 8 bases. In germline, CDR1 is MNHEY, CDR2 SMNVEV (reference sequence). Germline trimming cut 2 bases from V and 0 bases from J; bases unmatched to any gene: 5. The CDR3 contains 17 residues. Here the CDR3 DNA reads TGTGCCAGCAGTTTAGGCCTAGCGGGCGCGAACACCGGGGAGCTGTTTTTT. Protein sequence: CASSLGLAGANTGELFF.

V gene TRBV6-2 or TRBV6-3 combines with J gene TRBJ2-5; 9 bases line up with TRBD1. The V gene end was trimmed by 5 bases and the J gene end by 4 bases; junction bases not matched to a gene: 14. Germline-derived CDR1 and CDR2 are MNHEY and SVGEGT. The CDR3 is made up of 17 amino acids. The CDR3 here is CASSTGTGNPRGETQYF. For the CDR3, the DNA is TGTGCCAGCAGTACCGGGACAGGGAACCCCCGCGGAGAGACCCAGTACTTC.

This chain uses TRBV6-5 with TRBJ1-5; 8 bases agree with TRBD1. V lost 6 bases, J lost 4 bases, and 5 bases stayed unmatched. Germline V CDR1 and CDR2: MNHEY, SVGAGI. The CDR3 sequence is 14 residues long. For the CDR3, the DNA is TGTGCCAGCAGACAGGGGGGGGTAAATCAGCCCCAGCATTTT. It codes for CASRQGGVNQPQHF.

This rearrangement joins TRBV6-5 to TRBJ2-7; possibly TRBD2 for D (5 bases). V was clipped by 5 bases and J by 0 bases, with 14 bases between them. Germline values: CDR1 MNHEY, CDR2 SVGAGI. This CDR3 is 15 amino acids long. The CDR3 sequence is CASSPRPGSSYEQYF. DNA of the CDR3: TGTGCCAGCAGTCCCCGGCCGGGGAGCTCCTACGAGCAGTACTTC.

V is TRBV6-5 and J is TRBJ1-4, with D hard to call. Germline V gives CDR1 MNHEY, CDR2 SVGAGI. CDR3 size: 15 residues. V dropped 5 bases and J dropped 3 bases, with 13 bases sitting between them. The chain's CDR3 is CASSTIEWSNEKLFF. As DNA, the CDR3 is TGTGCCAGCAGTACTATTGAATGGTCTAATGAAAAACTGTTTTTT.

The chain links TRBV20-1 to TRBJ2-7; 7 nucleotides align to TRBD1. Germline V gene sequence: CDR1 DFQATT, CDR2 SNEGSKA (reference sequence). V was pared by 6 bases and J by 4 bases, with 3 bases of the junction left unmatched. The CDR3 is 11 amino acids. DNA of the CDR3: TGCAGTGCCCAACAGGGGTACGAGCAGTACTTC. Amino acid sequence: CSAQQGYEQYF.

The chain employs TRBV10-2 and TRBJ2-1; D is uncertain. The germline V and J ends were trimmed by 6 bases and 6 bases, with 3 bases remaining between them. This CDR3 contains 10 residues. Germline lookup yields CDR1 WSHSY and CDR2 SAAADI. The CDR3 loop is CASRANEQFF. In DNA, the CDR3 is TGCGCCAGCAGAGCCAATGAGCAGTTCTTC.

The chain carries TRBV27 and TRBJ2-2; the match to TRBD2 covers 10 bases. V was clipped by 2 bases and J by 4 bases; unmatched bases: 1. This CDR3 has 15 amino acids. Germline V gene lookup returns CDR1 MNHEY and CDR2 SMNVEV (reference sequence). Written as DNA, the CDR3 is TGTGCCAGCAGTTTAGGACTAGCGGCCACCGGGGAGCTGTTTTTT. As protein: CASSLGLAATGELFF.

The CDR3: CASSLVRLTSGSLYEQYF. The CDR3 coding sequence is TGTGCCAGCAGCTTAGTTAGGCTGACTAGCGGGAGTTTGTACGAGCAGTACTTC. The chain has TRBV7-2 and TRBJ2-7; the match to TRBD2 covers 12 bases. V shed 1 base and J 4 bases; nucleotides not matched to a gene: 11. The germline V gene has CDR1 SGHTA and CDR2 FQGNSA. This CDR3 comprises 18 residues.

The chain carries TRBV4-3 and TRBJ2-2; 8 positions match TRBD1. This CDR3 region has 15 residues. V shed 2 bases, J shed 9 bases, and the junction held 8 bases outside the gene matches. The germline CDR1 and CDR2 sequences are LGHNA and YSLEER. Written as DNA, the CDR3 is TGCGCCAGCAGCCAAATCGGACAGGGCGGCCGGGAGCTGTTTTTT. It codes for CASSQIGQGGRELFF.

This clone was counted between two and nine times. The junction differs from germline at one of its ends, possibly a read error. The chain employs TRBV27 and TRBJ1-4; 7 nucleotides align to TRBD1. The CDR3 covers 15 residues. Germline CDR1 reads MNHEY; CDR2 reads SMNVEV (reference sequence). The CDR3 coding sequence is TGTGCCAGCAGTCTATCGGGACAGTTCTATGAAAAACTGTTTTTT. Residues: CASSLSGQFYEKLFF.

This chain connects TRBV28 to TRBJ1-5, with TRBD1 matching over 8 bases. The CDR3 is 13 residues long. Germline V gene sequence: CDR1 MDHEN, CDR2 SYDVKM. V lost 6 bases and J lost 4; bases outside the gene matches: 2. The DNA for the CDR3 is TGTGCCAGCAGCCGGACAGGGAATCAGCCCCAGCATTTT. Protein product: CASSRTGNQPQHF.

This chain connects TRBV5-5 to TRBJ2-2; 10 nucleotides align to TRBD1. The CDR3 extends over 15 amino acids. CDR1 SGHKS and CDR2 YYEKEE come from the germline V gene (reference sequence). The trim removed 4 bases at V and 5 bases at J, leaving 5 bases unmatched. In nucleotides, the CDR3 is TGTGCCAGCAGCCTGGGACAGGGGAATACCGGGGAGCTGTTTTTT. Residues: CASSLGQGNTGELFF.

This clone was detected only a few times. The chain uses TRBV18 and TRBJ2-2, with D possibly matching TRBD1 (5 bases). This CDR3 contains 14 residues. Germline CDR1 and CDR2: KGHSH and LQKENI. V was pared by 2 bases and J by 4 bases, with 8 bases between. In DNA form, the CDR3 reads TGTGCCAGCTCACCAAGACAGTCCACCGGGGAGCTGTTTTTT. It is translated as CASSPRQSTGELFF. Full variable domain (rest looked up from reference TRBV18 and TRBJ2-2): NAGVMQNPRHLVRRRGQEARLRCSPMKGHSHVYWYRQLPEEGLKFMVYLQKENIIDESGMPKERFSAEFPKEGPSILRIQQVVRGDSAAYFCASSPRQSTGELFFGEGSRLTVL.

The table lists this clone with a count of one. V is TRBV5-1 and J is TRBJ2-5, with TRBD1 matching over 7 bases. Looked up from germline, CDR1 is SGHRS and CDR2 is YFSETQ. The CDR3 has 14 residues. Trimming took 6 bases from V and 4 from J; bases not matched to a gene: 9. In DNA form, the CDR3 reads TGCGCCAGCACCCGACAGGGAGCAGGAGAGACCCAGTACTTC. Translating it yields CASTRQGAGETQYF.

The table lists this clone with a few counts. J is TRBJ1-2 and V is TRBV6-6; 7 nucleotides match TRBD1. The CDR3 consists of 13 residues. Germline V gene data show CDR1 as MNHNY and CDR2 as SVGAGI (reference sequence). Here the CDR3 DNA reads TGTGGATATCGACAGGGTTCCAACTATGGCTACACCTTC. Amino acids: CGYRQGSNYGYTF.